This is a list of T cell receptor beta chains from one sample in a study of shared clonotypes between healthy human individuals. TCRdb's table, derived via immunoSEQ multiplex PCR, lists solely in-frame clones and lacks some. The data contain approximately 1.5 million clones, 97% to 99% of them singletons. Material: naive CD4+ T cells sorted from blood. Every receptor here comes from a man aged 25-40 years in good health. Both conserved end residues are part of each CDR3. The order of the fields is CDR3 protein, CDR3 DNA, V gene, J gene, D gene. D genes are given only for firm matches.

CDR3aa: CASSAGGGGYTF
CDR3nt: TGTGCCAGCAGTGCAGGGGGCGGTGGCTACACCTTC
v_gene: TRBV28
j_gene: TRBJ1-2
d_gene: TRBD1

CDR3aa: CASSPAGQTYGYTF
CDR3nt: TGCGCCAGCAGCCCCGCGGGACAGACGTATGGCTACACCTTC
v_gene: TRBV5-1
j_gene: TRBJ1-2
d_gene: TRBD1

CDR3aa: CAWSTLGRAGETQYF
CDR3nt: TGTGCCTGGAGTACCCTCGGCAGGGCCGGGGAGACCCAGTACTTC
v_gene: TRBV30
j_gene: TRBJ2-5
d_gene: .

CDR3aa: CATSREGTIQETQYF
CDR3nt: TGTGCCACCAGCAGGGAGGGGACTATACAAGAGACCCAGTACTTC
v_gene: TRBV15
j_gene: TRBJ2-5
d_gene: TRBD2

CDR3aa: CASSVLVGTGHGYTF
CDR3nt: TGTGCCAGCAGCGTATTAGTCGGGACAGGGCATGGCTACACCTTC
v_gene: TRBV7-9
j_gene: TRBJ1-2
d_gene: TRBD1

CDR3aa: CASSPTGGNTGELFF
CDR3nt: TGTGCCAGCTCACCAACAGGGGGAAACACCGGGGAGCTGTTTTTT
v_gene: TRBV18
j_gene: TRBJ2-2
d_gene: TRBD1

CDR3aa: CASSLRGTSANNEQFF
CDR3nt: TGTGCCAGCTCACTACGAGGGACTAGCGCCAACAATGAGCAGTTCTTC
v_gene: TRBV18
j_gene: TRBJ2-1
d_gene: TRBD2

CDR3aa: CASSQVLSQGFYNEQFF
CDR3nt: TGTGCCAGCAGCCAAGTTCTATCGCAGGGGTTCTACAATGAGCAGTTCTTC
v_gene: TRBV14
j_gene: TRBJ2-1
d_gene: .

CDR3aa: CASSLLVGANTQYF
CDR3nt: TGTGCCAGCAGCTTACTGGTTGGCGCTAATACGCAGTATTTT
v_gene: TRBV11-2
j_gene: TRBJ2-3
d_gene: .

CDR3aa: CASSINGGNQPQHF
CDR3nt: TGTGCCAGTAGTATAAATGGGGGCAATCAGCCCCAGCATTTT
v_gene: TRBV19
j_gene: TRBJ1-5
d_gene: .

CDR3aa: CASSRYRYEQYF
CDR3nt: TGTGCCAGCAGCCGTTACAGATACGAGCAGTACTTC
v_gene: TRBV7-2
j_gene: TRBJ2-7
d_gene: .

CDR3aa: CASSPGTGGGNEQFF
CDR3nt: TGTGCCAGCTCACCTGGGACAGGGGGAGGCAATGAGCAGTTCTTC
v_gene: TRBV18
j_gene: TRBJ2-1
d_gene: TRBD1

CDR3aa: CASSTGTGQETQYF
CDR3nt: TGCGCCAGCAGTACCGGGACAGGCCAAGAGACCCAGTACTTC
v_gene: TRBV5-1
j_gene: TRBJ2-5
d_gene: TRBD1

CDR3aa: CASTLGLSYNEQFF
CDR3nt: TGTGCCAGCACTCTGGGGCTGAGCTACAATGAGCAGTTCTTC
v_gene: TRBV7-2
j_gene: TRBJ2-1
d_gene: .

CDR3aa: CATSSPAGAPDTQYF
CDR3nt: TGTGCCACCAGCAGCCCAGCTGGAGCCCCAGATACGCAGTATTTT
v_gene: TRBV15
j_gene: TRBJ2-3
d_gene: .

CDR3aa: CASSPAMRTSGSTDTQYF
CDR3nt: TGTGCCAGCTCACCGGCTATGAGGACTAGCGGTTCCACAGATACGCAGTATTTT
v_gene: TRBV18
j_gene: TRBJ2-3
d_gene: TRBD2

CDR3aa: CASSLPGQGAGELFF
CDR3nt: TGTGCCAGCAGCTTGCCGGGACAGGGTGCCGGGGAGCTGTTTTTT
v_gene: TRBV5-6
j_gene: TRBJ2-2
d_gene: TRBD1

CDR3aa: CASSLGQGRHEQYF
CDR3nt: TGTGCCAGCAGTTTAGGACAGGGCCGGCACGAGCAGTACTTC
v_gene: TRBV28
j_gene: TRBJ2-7
d_gene: TRBD1

CDR3aa: CASSVHGTAYGYTF
CDR3nt: TGTGCCAGCAGCGTGCACGGGACAGCGTATGGCTACACCTTC
v_gene: TRBV6-1
j_gene: TRBJ1-2
d_gene: TRBD1